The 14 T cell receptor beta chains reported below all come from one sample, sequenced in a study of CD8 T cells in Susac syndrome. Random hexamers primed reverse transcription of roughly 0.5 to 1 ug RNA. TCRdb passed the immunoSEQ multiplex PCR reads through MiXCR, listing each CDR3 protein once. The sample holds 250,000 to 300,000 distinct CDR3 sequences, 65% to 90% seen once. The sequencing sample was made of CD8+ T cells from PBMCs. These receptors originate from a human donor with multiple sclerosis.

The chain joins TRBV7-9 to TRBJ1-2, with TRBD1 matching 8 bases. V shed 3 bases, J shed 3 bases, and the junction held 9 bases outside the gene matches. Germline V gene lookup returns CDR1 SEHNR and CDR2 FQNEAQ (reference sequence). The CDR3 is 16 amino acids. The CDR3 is CASSFSPGQGDYGYTF. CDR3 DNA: TGTGCCAGCAGCTTCTCCCCAGGACAGGGCGACTATGGCTACACCTTC.

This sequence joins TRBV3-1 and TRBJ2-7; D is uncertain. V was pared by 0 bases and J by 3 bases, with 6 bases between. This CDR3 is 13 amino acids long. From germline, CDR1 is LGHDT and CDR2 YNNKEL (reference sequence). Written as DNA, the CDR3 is TGTGCCAGCAGCCAAGAGGATCACTACGAGCAGTACTTC. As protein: CASSQEDHYEQYF.

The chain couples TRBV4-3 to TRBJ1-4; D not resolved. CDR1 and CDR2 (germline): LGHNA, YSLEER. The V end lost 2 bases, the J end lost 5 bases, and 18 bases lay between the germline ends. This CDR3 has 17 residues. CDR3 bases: TGCGCCAGCAGCCAACACTCGGTATCTGAGTCAAATGAAAAACTGTTTTTT. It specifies CASSQHSVSESNEKLFF.

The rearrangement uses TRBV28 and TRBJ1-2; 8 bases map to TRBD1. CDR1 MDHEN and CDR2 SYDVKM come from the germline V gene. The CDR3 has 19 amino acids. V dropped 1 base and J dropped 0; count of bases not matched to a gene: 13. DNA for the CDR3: TGTGCCAGCAGTTTATCCCTCGGACAGGGTCGATCTACTAACTATGGCTACACCTTC. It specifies CASSLSLGQGRSTNYGYTF.

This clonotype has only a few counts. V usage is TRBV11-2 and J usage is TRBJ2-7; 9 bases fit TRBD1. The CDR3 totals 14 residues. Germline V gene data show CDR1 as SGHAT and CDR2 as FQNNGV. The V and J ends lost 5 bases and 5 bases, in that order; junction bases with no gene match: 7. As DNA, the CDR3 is TGTGCCAGCAGCCCTACGACAGGGGGGGACGAGCAGTACTTC. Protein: CASSPTTGGDEQYF.

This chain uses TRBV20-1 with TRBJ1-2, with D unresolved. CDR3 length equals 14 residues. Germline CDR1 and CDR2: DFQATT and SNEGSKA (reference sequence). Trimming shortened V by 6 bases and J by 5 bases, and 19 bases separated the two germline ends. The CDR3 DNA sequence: TGCAGTGCCCTTTGGTTGCGTTGGATTTATGGCTACACCTTC. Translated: CSALWLRWIYGYTF.

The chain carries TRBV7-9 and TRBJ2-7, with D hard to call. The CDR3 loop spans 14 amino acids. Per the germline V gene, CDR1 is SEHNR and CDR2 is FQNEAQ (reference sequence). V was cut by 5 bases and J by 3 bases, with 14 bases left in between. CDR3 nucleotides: TGTGCCAGCAGCCCCCCGGTGAGGAGCTACGAGCAGTACTTC. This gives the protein CASSPPVRSYEQYF.

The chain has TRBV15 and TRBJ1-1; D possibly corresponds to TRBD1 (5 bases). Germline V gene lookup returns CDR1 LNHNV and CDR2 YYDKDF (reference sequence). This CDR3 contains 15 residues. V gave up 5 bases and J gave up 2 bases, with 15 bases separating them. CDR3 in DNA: TGTGCCACCAGCGACCGCCGCCAGGGTAACACTGAAGCTTTCTTT. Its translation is CATSDRRQGNTEAFF. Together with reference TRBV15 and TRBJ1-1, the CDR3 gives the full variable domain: DAMVIQNPRYQVTQFGKPVTLSCSQTLNHNVMYWYQQKSSQAPKLLFHYYDKDFNNEADTPDNFQSRRPNTSFCFLDIRSPGLGDTAMYLCATSDRRQGNTEAFFGQGTRLTVV.

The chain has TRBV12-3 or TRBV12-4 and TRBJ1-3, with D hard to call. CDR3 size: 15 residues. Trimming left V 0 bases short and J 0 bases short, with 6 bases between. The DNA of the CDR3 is TGTGCCAGCAGTTTAGCACCGAACTCTGGAAACACCATATATTTT. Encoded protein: CASSLAPNSGNTIYF.

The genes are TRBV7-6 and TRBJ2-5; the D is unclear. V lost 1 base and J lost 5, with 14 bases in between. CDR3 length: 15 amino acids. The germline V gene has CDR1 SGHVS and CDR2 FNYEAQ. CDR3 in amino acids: CASSLEAGSGETQYF. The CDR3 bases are TGTGCCAGCAGCTTAGAGGCTGGATCCGGGGAGACCCAGTACTTC. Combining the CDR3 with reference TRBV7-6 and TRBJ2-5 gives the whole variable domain GAGVSQSPRYKVTKRGQDVALRCDPISGHVSLYWYRQALGQGPEFLTYFNYEAQQDKSGLPNDRFSAERPEGSISTLTIQRTEQRDSAMYRCASSLEAGSGETQYFGPGTRLLVL.

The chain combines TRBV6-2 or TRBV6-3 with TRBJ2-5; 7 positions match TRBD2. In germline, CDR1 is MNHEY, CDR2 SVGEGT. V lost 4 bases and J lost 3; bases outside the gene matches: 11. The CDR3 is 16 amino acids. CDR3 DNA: TGTGCCAGCAGTTCCTCCCATCGACTAGCTAAAGAGACCCAGTACTTC. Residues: CASSSSHRLAKETQYF.

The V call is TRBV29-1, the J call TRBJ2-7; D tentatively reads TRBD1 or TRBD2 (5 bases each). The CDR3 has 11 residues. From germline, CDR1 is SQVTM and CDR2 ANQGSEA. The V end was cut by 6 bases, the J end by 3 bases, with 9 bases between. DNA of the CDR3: TGCAGCGTGGGGACGGACTACGAGCAGTACTTC. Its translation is CSVGTDYEQYF.

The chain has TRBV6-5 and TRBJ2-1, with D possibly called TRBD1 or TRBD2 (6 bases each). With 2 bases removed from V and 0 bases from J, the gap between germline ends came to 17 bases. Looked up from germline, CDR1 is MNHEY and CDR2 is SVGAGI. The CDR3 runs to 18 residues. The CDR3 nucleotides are TGTGCCAGCAGTTACGGGGGGCCCGATAGCGGCTCCTACAATGAGCAGTTCTTC. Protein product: CASSYGGPDSGSYNEQFF.

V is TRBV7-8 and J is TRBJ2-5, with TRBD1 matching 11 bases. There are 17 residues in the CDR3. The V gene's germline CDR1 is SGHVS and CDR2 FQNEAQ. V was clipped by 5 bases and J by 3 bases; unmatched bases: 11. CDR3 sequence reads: CASSHLTGQGGEETQYF. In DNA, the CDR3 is TGTGCCAGCAGCCACCTAACGGGACAGGGGGGAGAAGAGACCCAGTACTTC.